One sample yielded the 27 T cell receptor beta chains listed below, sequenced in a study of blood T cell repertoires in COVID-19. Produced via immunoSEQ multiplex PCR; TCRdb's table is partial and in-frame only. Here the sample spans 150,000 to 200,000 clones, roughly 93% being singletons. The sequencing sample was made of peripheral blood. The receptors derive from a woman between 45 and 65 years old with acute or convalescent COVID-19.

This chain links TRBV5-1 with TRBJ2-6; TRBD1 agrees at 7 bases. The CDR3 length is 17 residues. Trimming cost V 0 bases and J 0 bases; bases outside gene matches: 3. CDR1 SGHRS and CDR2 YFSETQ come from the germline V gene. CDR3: CASSLATGNSGANVLTF. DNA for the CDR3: TGCGCCAGCAGCTTGGCGACAGGGAACTCTGGGGCCAACGTCCTGACTTTC.

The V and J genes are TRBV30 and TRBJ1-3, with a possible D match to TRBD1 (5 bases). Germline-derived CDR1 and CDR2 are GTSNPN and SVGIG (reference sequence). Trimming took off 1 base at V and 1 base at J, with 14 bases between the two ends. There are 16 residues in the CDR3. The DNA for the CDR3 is TGTGCCTGGAGTGGGATACAGGTGTTATCTGGAAACACCATATATTTT. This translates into CAWSGIQVLSGNTIYF. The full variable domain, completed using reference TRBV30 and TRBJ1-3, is SQTIHQWPATLVQPVGSPLSLECTVEGTSNPNLYWYRQAAGRGLQLLFYSVGIGQISSEVPQNLSASRPQDRQFILSSKKLLLSDSGFYLCAWSGIQVLSGNTIYFGEGSWLTVV.

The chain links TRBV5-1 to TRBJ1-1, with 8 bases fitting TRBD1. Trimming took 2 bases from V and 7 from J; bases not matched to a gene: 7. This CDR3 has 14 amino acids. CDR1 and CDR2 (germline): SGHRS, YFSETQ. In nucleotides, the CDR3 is TGCGCCAGCAGCTTTACGGACAGGGAGGGTGAAGCTTTCTTT. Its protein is CASSFTDREGEAFF. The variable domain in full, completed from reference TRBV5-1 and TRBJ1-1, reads KAGVTQTPRYLIKTRGQQVTLSCSPISGHRSVSWYQQTPGQGLQFLFEYFSETQRNKGNFPGRFSGRQFSNSRSEMNVSTLELGDSALYLCASSFTDREGEAFFGQGTRLTVV.

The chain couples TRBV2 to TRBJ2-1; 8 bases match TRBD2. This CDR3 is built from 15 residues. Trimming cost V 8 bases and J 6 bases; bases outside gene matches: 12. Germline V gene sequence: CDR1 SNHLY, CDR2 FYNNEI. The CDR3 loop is CASPKGSGRSNEQFF. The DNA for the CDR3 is TGTGCCAGCCCCAAGGGCAGCGGGAGATCCAATGAGCAGTTCTTC. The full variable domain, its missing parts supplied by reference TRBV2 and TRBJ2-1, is EPEVTQTPSHQVTQMGQEVILRCVPISNHLYFYWYRQILGQKVEFLVSFYNNEISEKSEIFDDQFSVERPDGSNFTLKIRSTKLEDSAMYFCASPKGSGRSNEQFFGPGTRLTVL.

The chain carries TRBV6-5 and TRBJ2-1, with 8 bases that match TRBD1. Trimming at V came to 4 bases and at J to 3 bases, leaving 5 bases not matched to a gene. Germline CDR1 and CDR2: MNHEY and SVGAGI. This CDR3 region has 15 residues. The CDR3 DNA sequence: TGTGCCAGCAGTTTCTGGACAGGGTTCTACAATGAGCAGTTCTTC. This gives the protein CASSFWTGFYNEQFF.

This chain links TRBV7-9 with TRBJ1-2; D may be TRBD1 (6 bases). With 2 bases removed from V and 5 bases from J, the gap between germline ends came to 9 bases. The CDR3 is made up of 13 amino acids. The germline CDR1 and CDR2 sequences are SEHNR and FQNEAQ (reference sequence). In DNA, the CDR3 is TGTGCCAGCAGCTTACGGACAGAATATGGCTACACCTTC. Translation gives CASSLRTEYGYTF. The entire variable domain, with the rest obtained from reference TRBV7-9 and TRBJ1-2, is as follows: DTGVSQNPRHKITKRGQNVTFRCDPISEHNRLYWYRQTLGQGPEFLTYFQNEAQLEKSRLLSDRFSAERPKGSFSTLEIQRTEQGDSAMYLCASSLRTEYGYTFGSGTRLTVV.

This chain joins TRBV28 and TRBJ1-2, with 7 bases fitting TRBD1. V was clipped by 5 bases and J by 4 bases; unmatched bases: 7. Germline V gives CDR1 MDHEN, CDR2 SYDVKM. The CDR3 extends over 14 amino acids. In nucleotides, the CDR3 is TGTGCCAGCAGTCTCCCCGGGACAGTCTATGGCTACACCTTC. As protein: CASSLPGTVYGYTF.

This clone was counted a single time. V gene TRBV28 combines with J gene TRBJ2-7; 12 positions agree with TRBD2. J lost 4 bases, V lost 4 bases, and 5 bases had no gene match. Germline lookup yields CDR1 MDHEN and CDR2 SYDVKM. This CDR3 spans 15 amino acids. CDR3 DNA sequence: TGTGCCAGCAGTTCTCTAGCGGGAGGGCTATACGAGCAGTACTTC. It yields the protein CASSSLAGGLYEQYF.

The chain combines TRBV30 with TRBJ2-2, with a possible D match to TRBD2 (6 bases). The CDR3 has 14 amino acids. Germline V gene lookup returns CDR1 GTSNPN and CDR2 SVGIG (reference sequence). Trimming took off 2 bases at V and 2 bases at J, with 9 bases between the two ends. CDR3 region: CAWSIGLNTGELFF. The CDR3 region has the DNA TGTGCCTGGAGTATTGGACTAAACACCGGGGAGCTGTTTTTT.

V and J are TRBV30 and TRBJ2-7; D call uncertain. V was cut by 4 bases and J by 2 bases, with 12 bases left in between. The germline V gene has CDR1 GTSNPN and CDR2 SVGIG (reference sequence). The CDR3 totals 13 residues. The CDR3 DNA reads TGTGCCTGGACTCGAAGCCGAGCCTACGAGCAGTACTTC. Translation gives CAWTRSRAYEQYF.

CDR3 DNA: TGTGCCAGCAGCTGGGAGGGAGCGGGAGGGGGAGAGCAGTTCTTC. As protein: CASSWEGAGGGEQFF. This rearrangement joins TRBV7-3 to TRBJ2-1, with TRBD2 matching over 10 bases. V trimming: 4 bases; J trimming: 10 bases; junction bases outside the gene matches: 10. This CDR3 has 15 amino acids. Germline V gene sequence: CDR1 SGHTA, CDR2 FQGTGA.

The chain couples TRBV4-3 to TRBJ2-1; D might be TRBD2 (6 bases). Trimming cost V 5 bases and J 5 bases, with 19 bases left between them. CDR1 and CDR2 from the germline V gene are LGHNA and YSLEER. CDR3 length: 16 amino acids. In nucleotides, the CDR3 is TGCGCCAGCAGCGGGGGGTGGCTAGGGACCGACAATGAGCAGTTCTTC. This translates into CASSGGWLGTDNEQFF.

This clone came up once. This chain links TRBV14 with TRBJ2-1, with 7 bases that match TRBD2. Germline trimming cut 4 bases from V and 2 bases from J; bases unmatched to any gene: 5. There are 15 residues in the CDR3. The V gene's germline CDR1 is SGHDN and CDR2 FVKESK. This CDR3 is CASSRPGTTYNEQFF. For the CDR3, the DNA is TGTGCCAGCAGCCGACCCGGGACTACCTACAATGAGCAGTTCTTC.

The CDR3 loop is CASMGLAGHNEQFF. The DNA for the CDR3 is TGTGCCAGCATGGGACTAGCGGGACACAATGAGCAGTTCTTC. The chain has TRBV2 and TRBJ2-1; 13 bases fit TRBD2. V trimming: 7 bases; J trimming: 5 bases; junction bases outside the gene matches: 2. Germline values: CDR1 SNHLY, CDR2 FYNNEI. This CDR3 is built from 14 residues.

As DNA, the CDR3 is TGTGCCAACTCACGAGTGGGGGCCTTGAGCTCCTACGAGCAGTACTTC. Amino acid sequence: CANSRVGALSSYEQYF. The gene calls are TRBV5-3 and TRBJ2-7, with D perhaps matching TRBD1 (6 bases). TRBV5-3 is an open reading frame whose function is uncertain. The CDR3 spans 16 residues. Trimming stripped 9 bases from V and 0 bases from J, with 22 bases between.

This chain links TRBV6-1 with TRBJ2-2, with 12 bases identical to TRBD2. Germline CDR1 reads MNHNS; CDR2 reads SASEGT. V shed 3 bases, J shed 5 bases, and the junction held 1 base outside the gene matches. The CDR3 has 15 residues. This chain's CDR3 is CASSDGLAGTGELFF. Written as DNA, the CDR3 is TGTGCCAGCAGTGATGGACTAGCGGGAACCGGGGAGCTGTTTTTT.

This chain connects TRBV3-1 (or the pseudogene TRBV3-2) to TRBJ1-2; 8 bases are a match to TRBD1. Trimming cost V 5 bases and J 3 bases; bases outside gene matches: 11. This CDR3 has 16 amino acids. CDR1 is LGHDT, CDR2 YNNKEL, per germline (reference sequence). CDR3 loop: CASSLSYLTGDYGYTF. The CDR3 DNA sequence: TGTGCCAGCAGCTTAAGCTATTTGACAGGGGACTATGGCTACACCTTC.

The CDR3 DNA is TGTGCCAGCAGTTCGCGGACCGGGACAGGGGCTTCGACCATATATTTT. Translated, it gives CASSSRTGTGASTIYF. The rearrangement links TRBV27 to TRBJ1-3; 10 bases align to TRBD1. CDR3 length: 16 residues. V lost 4 bases, J lost 10 bases, and 13 bases stayed unmatched. Germline V CDR1 and CDR2: MNHEY, SMNVEV (reference sequence).

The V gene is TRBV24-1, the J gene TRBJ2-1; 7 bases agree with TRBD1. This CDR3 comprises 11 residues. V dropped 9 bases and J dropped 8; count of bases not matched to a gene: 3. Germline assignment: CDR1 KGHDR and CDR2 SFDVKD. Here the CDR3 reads CATADRYEQFF. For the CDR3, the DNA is TGTGCCACCGCGGACAGGTATGAGCAGTTCTTC.

For the CDR3, the DNA is TGTGCCAGCAGTTTACGGGGGAACACTGAAGCTTTCTTT. Protein sequence: CASSLRGNTEAFF. This chain uses TRBV12-3 or TRBV12-4 with TRBJ1-1; no clear D gene. This CDR3 is built from 13 residues. Trimming pared 2 bases from V and 1 base from J, leaving 5 bases between.

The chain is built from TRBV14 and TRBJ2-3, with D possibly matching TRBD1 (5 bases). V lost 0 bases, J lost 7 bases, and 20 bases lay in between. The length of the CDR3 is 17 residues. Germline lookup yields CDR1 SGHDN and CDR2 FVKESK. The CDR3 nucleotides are TGTGCCAGCAGCCAAGAGTTAGGGCAGGGAATTTGGAATACGCAGTATTTT. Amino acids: CASSQELGQGIWNTQYF.

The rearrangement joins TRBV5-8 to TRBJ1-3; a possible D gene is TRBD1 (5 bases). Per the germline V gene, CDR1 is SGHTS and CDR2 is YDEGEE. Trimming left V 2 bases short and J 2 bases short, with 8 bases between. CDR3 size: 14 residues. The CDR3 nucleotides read TGTGCCAGCAGCTTACAGGTTACTGGAAACACCATATATTTT. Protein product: CASSLQVTGNTIYF.

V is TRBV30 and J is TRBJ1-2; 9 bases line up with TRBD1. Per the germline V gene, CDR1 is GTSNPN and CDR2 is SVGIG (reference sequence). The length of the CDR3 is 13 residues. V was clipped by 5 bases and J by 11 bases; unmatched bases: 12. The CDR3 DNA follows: TGTGCCTGGCCAAACTCCGGGACAGGGCTTTACACCTTC. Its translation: CAWPNSGTGLYTF.

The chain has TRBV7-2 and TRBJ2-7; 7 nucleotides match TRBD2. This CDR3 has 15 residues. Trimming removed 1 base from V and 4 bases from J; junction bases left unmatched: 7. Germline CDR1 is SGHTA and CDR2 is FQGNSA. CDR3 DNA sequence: TGTGCCAGCAGCTTAGGGGTTAGCGGGCTTTACGAGCAGTACTTC. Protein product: CASSLGVSGLYEQYF.

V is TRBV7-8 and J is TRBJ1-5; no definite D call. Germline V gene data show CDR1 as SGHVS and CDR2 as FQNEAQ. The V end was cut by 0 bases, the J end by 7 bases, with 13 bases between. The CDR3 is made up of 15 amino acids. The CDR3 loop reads CASSLAYGERQPQHF. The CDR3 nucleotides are TGTGCCAGCAGCTTAGCGTACGGGGAAAGGCAGCCCCAGCATTTT.

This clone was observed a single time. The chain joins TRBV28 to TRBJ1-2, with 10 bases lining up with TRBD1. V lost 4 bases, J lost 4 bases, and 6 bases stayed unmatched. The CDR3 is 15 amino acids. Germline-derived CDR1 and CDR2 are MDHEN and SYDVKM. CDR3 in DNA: TGTGCCAGCAGTTCTCCGGGACAGGGGAGCTATGGCTACACCTTC. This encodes CASSSPGQGSYGYTF.

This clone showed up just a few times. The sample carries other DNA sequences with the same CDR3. CDR3 residues: CASSPAGKNTEAFF. CDR3 DNA sequence: TGTGCCAGCTCACCAGCCGGGAAGAACACTGAAGCTTTCTTT. The chain links TRBV18 to TRBJ1-1; D unresolved. Trimming took off 2 bases at V and 1 base at J, with 8 bases between the two ends. The CDR3 runs 14 residues. Germline loops: CDR1 KGHSH, CDR2 LQKENI.